Listed here are 13 T cell receptor beta chains from one sample, sequenced in a study of blood T cell repertoires in COVID-19. The assay was immunoSEQ multiplex PCR, and TCRdb's table has in-frame clones only and misses some. The sample has about 160,000 clones; more than 60% are singletons. Sequencing was carried out using peripheral blood. These receptors originate from a man in his 70s with acute or convalescent COVID-19.

This rearrangement joins TRBV6-5 to TRBJ1-1; D is unresolved. The CDR3 extends over 12 amino acids. Germline loops: CDR1 MNHEY, CDR2 SVGAGI. The V end lost 6 bases, the J end lost 5 bases, and 10 bases lay between the germline ends. CDR3 sequence (DNA): TGTGCCAGCAGCAGGATCAAAACTGAAGCTTTCTTT. It specifies CASSRIKTEAFF.

The rearrangement uses TRBV15 and TRBJ1-4; no definite D call. The germline gives CDR1 LNHNV, CDR2 YYDKDF (reference sequence). Deletions cut 3 bases from V and 7 bases from J, with 15 bases between. The CDR3 length is 15 residues. The CDR3 reads CATSSFDGVGEKLFF. The DNA of the CDR3 is TGTGCCACCAGCAGTTTCGACGGGGTGGGTGAAAAACTGTTTTTT.

The rearrangement links TRBV28 to TRBJ1-5, with a tentative D call TRBD1 (5 bases). CDR3 length: 15 residues. The germline V gene encodes CDR1 MDHEN and CDR2 SYDVKM. V lost 7 bases, J lost 6 bases, and 19 bases lay in between. Here the CDR3 DNA reads TGTGCCAGCACTAACAGGCCACACGACGGTCAGCCCCAGCATTTT. Translated, it gives CASTNRPHDGQPQHF.

Details on this clone: Other DNA sequences in the sample encode the same CDR3. This rearrangement joins TRBV6-5 to TRBJ2-7, with 11 bases aligning to TRBD1. The CDR3 contains 16 residues. The V and J ends lost 2 bases and 3 bases, in that order; junction bases with no gene match: 6. The germline gives CDR1 MNHEY, CDR2 SVGAGI. CDR3: CASSYPGTGGIYEQYF. Here the CDR3 DNA reads TGTGCCAGCAGTTACCCCGGGACAGGGGGAATCTACGAGCAGTACTTC.

The chain uses TRBV5-6 and TRBJ2-3; a weak D match, TRBD2 (6 bases). This CDR3 spans 15 amino acids. V was clipped by 4 bases and J by 3 bases, with 15 bases between them. CDR1 and CDR2 from the germline V gene are SGHDT and YYEEEE. As DNA, the CDR3 is TGTGCCAGCAGCCGCGGGGTCAGACAGACAGATACGCAGTATTTT. Its translation: CASSRGVRQTDTQYF.

A few counts support this clone. J is TRBJ2-7 and V is TRBV11-3; D might be TRBD2 (5 bases). Germline lookup yields CDR1 SGHNT and CDR2 YENEEA. The CDR3 sequence is 13 residues long. V lost 5 bases and J lost 6, with 14 bases in between. The CDR3: CASSNTGYREQYF. For the CDR3, the DNA is TGTGCCAGCAGCAACACGGGGTACCGCGAGCAGTACTTC.

This clone has only a few counts. V and J are TRBV7-9 and TRBJ1-2; D uncertain. Germline loops: CDR1 SEHNR, CDR2 FQNEAQ (reference sequence). Trimming stripped 9 bases from V and 7 bases from J, with 12 bases between. The CDR3 has 11 amino acids. Written as DNA, the CDR3 is TGTGCCAGTTCCGGGCGGGCTGGCTACACCTTC. Protein product: CASSGRAGYTF. Based on the CDR3 plus reference TRBV7-9 and TRBJ1-2, the full variable domain is DTGVSQNPRHKITKRGQNVTFRCDPISEHNRLYWYRQTLGQGPEFLTYFQNEAQLEKSRLLSDRFSAERPKGSFSTLEIQRTEQGDSAMYLCASSGRAGYTFGSGTRLTVV.

The genes are TRBV2 and TRBJ1-2; 9 nucleotides agree with TRBD1. Germline V CDR1 and CDR2: SNHLY, FYNNEI. The ends lost 4 bases at V and 3 bases at J; junction bases unmatched: 0. The CDR3 sequence is 13 residues long. CDR3 in amino acids: CASSGTGDYGYTF. The CDR3 DNA reads as TGTGCCAGCAGTGGGACAGGGGACTATGGCTACACCTTC.

This clone appeared once. The V and J genes are TRBV13 and TRBJ2-5, with TRBD2 matching over 8 bases. This CDR3 spans 15 amino acids. Germline V gene data show CDR1 as PRHDT and CDR2 as FYEKMQ (reference sequence). Trimming removed 4 bases from V and 3 bases from J; junction bases left unmatched: 7. CDR3 sequence (DNA): TGTGCCAGCAGCTATCGGGAGGGTATGGAAGAGACCCAGTACTTC. The encoded protein is CASSYREGMEETQYF.

This clone was recorded once. The chain carries TRBV28 and TRBJ2-3; TRBD1 might be the D (6 bases). This CDR3 spans 13 amino acids. Trimming cost V 6 bases and J 4 bases, with 11 bases left between them. Germline assignment: CDR1 MDHEN and CDR2 SYDVKM. The CDR3 region has the DNA TGTGCCAGCAGAGATCAGGGGCCAGATACGCAGTATTTT. It yields the protein CASRDQGPDTQYF. Full variable domain (rest looked up from reference TRBV28 and TRBJ2-3): DVKVTQSSRYLVKRTGEKVFLECVQDMDHENMFWYRQDPGLGLRLIYFSYDVKMKEKGDIPEGYSVSREKKERFSLILESASTNQTSMYLCASRDQGPDTQYFGPGTRLTVL.

The V call is TRBV19, the J call TRBJ2-5; the D is unclear. Deletions cut 2 bases from V and 0 bases from J, with 7 bases between. This CDR3 is built from 14 residues. CDR1 is LNHDA, CDR2 SQIVND, per germline (reference sequence). This chain's CDR3 is CASSIYGYQETQYF. The CDR3 DNA is TGTGCCAGTAGTATATACGGGTACCAAGAGACCCAGTACTTC.

Worth noting for this clone: The germline gene is not matched at one end of the junction; a read error may be the cause. The chain links TRBV13 to TRBJ2-7; 9 bases line up with TRBD1. Per germline, CDR1 PRHDT and CDR2 FYEKMQ (reference sequence). The CDR3 spans 12 residues. CDR3 protein: CASSIRTGDRFF. The CDR3 coding sequence is TGTGCCAGCAGCATAAGGACAGGGGATCGGTTTTTC. The variable domain in full, completed from reference TRBV13 and TRBJ2-7, reads AAGVIQSPRHLIKEKRETATLKCYPIPRHDTVYWYQQGPGQDPQFLISFYEKMQSDKGSIPDRFSAQQFSDYHSELNMSSLELGDSALYFCASSIRTGDRFFGPGTRLTVT.

The chain joins TRBV9 to TRBJ1-2; 9 nucleotides match TRBD1. J was trimmed by 6 bases and V by 0 bases; bases with no gene match: 3. Germline V CDR1 and CDR2: SGDLS, YYNGEE. CDR3 length: 14 amino acids. The CDR3 loop reads CASSVDRGRDGYTF. The CDR3 DNA is TGTGCCAGCAGCGTAGACAGGGGGCGAGATGGCTACACCTTC.